Listed here are 22 T cell receptor beta chains from one sample, sequenced in a study of T cells in Graves' hyperthyroidism and ophthalmopathy. Amplification yielded TCR beta CDR3 regions, with RNA transcripts as the source. Using the HTBI primer set, a first-round RT-PCR was run on the TCR CDR3. TCRdb recomputed calls from the multiplex PCR reads with MiXCR, one row per CDR3 protein. The sample lists about 700,000 distinct CDR3 sequences, around 13% occurring once. The sequencing sample was made of blood. The source is a young woman with Graves' hyperthyroidism.

This clonotype was counted ten times or more. A much larger clone sits a single nucleotide away, making a read error possible. The chain has TRBV7-9 and TRBJ2-7; D is uncertain. The V end was cut by 3 bases, the J end by 3 bases, with 3 bases between. CDR3 length equals 11 residues. Germline CDR1 reads SEHNR; CDR2 reads FQNEAQ (reference sequence). Here the CDR3 reads CASSFHYEQYF. CDR3 coding DNA: TGTGCCAGCAGCTTCCACTACGAGCAGTACTTC.

A few counts support this clonotype. The chain recombines TRBV7-9 with TRBJ2-3; tentatively, D is TRBD2 (6 bases). Germline CDR1 is SEHNR and CDR2 is FQNEAQ (reference sequence). V was cut by 5 bases and J by 0 bases, with 12 bases left in between. This CDR3 has 15 residues. The CDR3 bases are TGTGCCAGCAGCGTAGGGACTCCTAGCACAGATACGCAGTATTTT. Its translation is CASSVGTPSTDTQYF.

This clonotype has at least ten counts. A junction end diverges from the germline sequence, so it may reflect a read error. This rearrangement joins TRBV18 to TRBJ1-3; D is uncertain. Looked up from germline, CDR1 is KGHSH and CDR2 is LQKENI. The CDR3 length is 14 residues. CDR3 amino acids: CASSPTSSGNTIYF. CDR3 nucleotide sequence: TGCGCCAGCAGCCCCACGAGCTCTGGAAACACCATATATTTT.

Here the CDR3 reads CASSIMASTDTQYF. CDR3 nucleotide sequence: TGTGCCAGTAGTATTATGGCGAGCACAGATACGCAGTATTTT. The rearrangement joins TRBV19 to TRBJ2-3; D unresolved. The CDR3 has 14 amino acids. Germline loops: CDR1 LNHDA, CDR2 SQIVND (reference sequence). The V and J ends lost 3 bases and 0 bases respectively, with 7 bases between them.

V is TRBV19 and J is TRBJ2-7, with no clear D. V was shortened by 3 bases and J by 4 bases, with 13 bases between the two germline ends. The CDR3 has 14 amino acids. Germline V gene data show CDR1 as LNHDA and CDR2 as SQIVND (reference sequence). CDR3 bases: TGTGCCAGTAGTATGGCCAGACCGCCTTACGAGCAGTACTTC. The encoded protein is CASSMARPPYEQYF.

The chain couples TRBV6-1 to TRBJ1-2; tentative D call: TRBD1 (6 bases). Per germline, CDR1 MNHNS and CDR2 SASEGT. The CDR3 length is 15 residues. Trimming left V 7 bases short and J 5 bases short, with 20 bases between. The CDR3 region is CASTSDRTIWYGYTF. CDR3 coding DNA: TGTGCCAGCACCTCAGACAGGACCATATGGTATGGCTACACCTTC.

This clonotype was observed a few times. This chain joins TRBV12-3 or TRBV12-4 and TRBJ2-3; 9 nucleotides agree with TRBD1. The CDR3 has 14 amino acids. V trimming: 8 bases; J trimming: 4 bases; junction bases outside the gene matches: 7. The CDR3 DNA sequence: TGTGCCAGCGGTACAGGGGGCTGGGCAGATACGCAGTATTTT. Protein product: CASGTGGWADTQYF.

At least ten counts were recorded for this clonotype. This chain uses TRBV29-1 with TRBJ2-1; maybe TRBD1 (5 bases). Germline CDR1 and CDR2: SQVTM and ANQGSEA. Between the trimmed V and J ends, which lost 4 bases and 5 bases, there was a span of 15 bases. The CDR3 has 14 amino acids. The CDR3 protein is CSVVMWSGNNEQFF. CDR3 sequence (DNA): TGCAGCGTTGTTATGTGGTCAGGGAACAATGAGCAGTTCTTC.

This clonotype has a count of ten or more. The chain joins TRBV12-3 or TRBV12-4 to TRBJ2-7, with D perhaps being TRBD1 or TRBD2 (6 bases each). Trimming left V 7 bases short and J 2 bases short, with 15 bases between. CDR3 length equals 14 residues. In DNA form, the CDR3 reads TGTGCCAGCACGGCGGGGACACTTACCTACGAGCAGTACTTC. Encoded protein: CASTAGTLTYEQYF.

This clonotype was observed a handful of times. This chain links TRBV25-1 with TRBJ2-5; D is uncertain. Deletions cut 6 bases from V and 1 base from J, with 9 bases between. Germline CDR1 and CDR2: MGHDK and SYGVNS. The CDR3 length is 13 residues. Here the CDR3 DNA reads TGTGCCAGCAGCGTAACGCCCCAAGAGACCCAGTACTTC. Its protein is CASSVTPQETQYF.

This clonotype showed up many times. The CDR3 nucleotides are TGCAGTGCCGACTGGGGAGCATACGAGCAGTACTTC. As protein: CSADWGAYEQYF. This chain links TRBV20-1 with TRBJ2-7, with a weak D call TRBD2 (5 bases). The length of the CDR3 is 12 residues. The V gene lost 6 bases and the J gene lost 4 bases, with 13 bases spanning the gap. Germline assignment: CDR1 DFQATT and CDR2 SNEGSKA (reference sequence).

There are a few counts of this clonotype. The V call is TRBV19, the J call TRBJ2-1; 10 bases align to TRBD2. Germline V CDR1 and CDR2: LNHDA, SQIVND (reference sequence). This CDR3 is built from 14 residues. The trim removed 6 bases at V and 5 bases at J, leaving 4 bases unmatched. The CDR3 sequence is CASRGLARHNEQFF. CDR3 coding DNA: TGTGCCAGTAGGGGACTAGCGCGCCACAATGAGCAGTTCTTC. The whole variable domain, remainder taken from reference TRBV19 and TRBJ2-1, is DGGITQSPKYLFRKEGQNVTLSCEQNLNHDAMYWYRQDPGQGLRLIYYSQIVNDFQKGDIAEGYSVSREKKESFPLTVTSAQKNPTAFYLCASRGLARHNEQFFGPGTRLTVL.

This clonotype was seen more than once but under ten times. DNA for the CDR3: TGTGCCAGCAGGGGGCGTCACTCCAACACTGAAGCTTTCTTT. Translation: CASRGRHSNTEAFF. The genes are TRBV6-1 and TRBJ1-1, with a weak D call TRBD1 (5 bases). Trimming removed 6 bases at V and 2 bases at J, with 13 bases between. This CDR3 contains 14 residues. The germline CDR1 and CDR2 sequences are MNHNS and SASEGT.

This clonotype appeared many times. The chain employs TRBV13 and TRBJ2-3; TRBD2 agrees at 12 bases. The CDR3 contains 16 residues. V lost 1 base to trimming and J lost 4 bases; unmatched junction nucleotides: 3. The germline V gene encodes CDR1 PRHDT and CDR2 FYEKMQ (reference sequence). The CDR3 loop reads CASSLAASGRADTQYF. As DNA, the CDR3 is TGTGCCAGCAGCTTAGCGGCTAGCGGGAGGGCAGATACGCAGTATTTT.

The chain links TRBV20-1 to TRBJ2-7; 8 nucleotides line up with TRBD2. After removal of 2 bases from V and 3 bases from J, the junction contained 3 bases not matched to a gene. The CDR3 extends over 13 amino acids. Germline loops: CDR1 DFQATT, CDR2 SNEGSKA (reference sequence). CDR3 in amino acids: CSARLAGLYEQYF. CDR3 DNA sequence: TGCAGTGCTAGACTAGCGGGCCTCTACGAGCAGTACTTC.

This clonotype showed up many times. The V gene is TRBV7-9, the J gene TRBJ2-2; D might be TRBD2 (5 bases). Germline values: CDR1 SEHNR, CDR2 FQNEAQ (reference sequence). The length of the CDR3 is 15 residues. Trimming shortened V by 10 bases and J by 3 bases, and 18 bases separated the two germline ends. CDR3 bases: TGTGCCATTTCGCGAGGGATAACCTACACCGGGGAGCTGTTTTTT. Translation: CAISRGITYTGELFF.

This clonotype was detected ten times or more. CDR3 in amino acids: CASRDRANDNYGYTF. The CDR3 nucleotides are TGTGCCAGCAGGGACAGGGCCAACGACAACTATGGCTACACCTTC. The chain carries TRBV2 and TRBJ1-2, with 8 bases lining up with TRBD1. CDR1 is SNHLY and CDR2 is FYNNEI in the germline V gene. CDR3 size: 15 residues. V was clipped by 6 bases and J by 2 bases; unmatched bases: 8.

This clonotype appeared many times. This sequence joins TRBV12-3 or TRBV12-4 and TRBJ2-7, with a tentative D call TRBD1 (6 bases). The CDR3 runs 14 residues. V was trimmed by 3 bases and J by 2 bases, leaving 11 bases between them. CDR3 nucleotides: TGTGCCAGCAGTTTCAGGGGCCGAACCTACGAGCAGTACTTC. This translates into CASSFRGRTYEQYF.

This clonotype has a single count. This chain connects TRBV10-3 to TRBJ2-2; 9 bases align to TRBD2. The CDR3 extends over 17 amino acids. V was pared by 2 bases and J by 1 base, with 5 bases of the junction left unmatched. CDR1 and CDR2 from the germline V gene are ENHRY and SYGVKD. CDR3 in DNA: TGTGCCATCAGTGAGCCCACTAGCGGGCGGAACACCGGGGAGCTGTTTTTT. It specifies CAISEPTSGRNTGELFF.

This clonotype was observed a few times. V gene TRBV11-2 combines with J gene TRBJ2-3, with TRBD1 matching 9 bases. CDR3 length: 15 amino acids. The ends lost 10 bases at V and 6 bases at J; junction bases unmatched: 14. The V gene's germline CDR1 is SGHAT and CDR2 FQNNGV. Here the CDR3 reads CATSDYRGREDTQYF. As DNA, the CDR3 is TGTGCCACCAGTGATTACAGGGGGCGGGAGGATACGCAGTATTTT.

This clonotype occurred a few times. The V and J genes are TRBV20-1 and TRBJ2-3; 9 bases are shared with TRBD2. The CDR3 runs 16 residues. Looked up from germline, CDR1 is DFQATT and CDR2 is SNEGSKA (reference sequence). The ends lost 3 bases at V and 2 bases at J; junction bases unmatched: 9. DNA of the CDR3: TGCAGTGCTAGTCCGACCGGGACTAGCTACACAGATACGCAGTATTTT. Its protein product is CSASPTGTSYTDTQYF.

The chain joins TRBV11-2 to TRBJ2-5, with no clear D. The CDR3 has 15 residues. The ends were cut back, 4 bases at V and 5 bases at J, with 17 bases in the middle. Germline lookup yields CDR1 SGHAT and CDR2 FQNNGV. CDR3 nucleotides: TGTGCCAGCAGCTCTTCGGGCCCCACCAGGGAGACCCAGTACTTC. It specifies CASSSSGPTRETQYF.